The 21 T cell receptor beta chains below come from one sample, sequenced in a study of shared clonotypes between healthy human individuals. Terminally differentiated effector memory CD45RA+ cells were excluded by CCR7 positive selection of CD45RO-negative cells. Clones were sequenced by immunoSEQ multiplex PCR, and TCRdb holds only the in-frame ones, with some missing. The profile shows more than 2 million clones, roughly 93% of them singletons. Sequenced: naive CD8+ T cells from PBMCs. Receptors originate from a man aged 18 to 35 in good health. Some clones in this sample may be carry-over from other donors' samples.

The V gene is TRBV2, the J gene TRBJ2-7, with D maybe TRBD1 (5 bases). This CDR3 has 14 residues. V was clipped by 4 bases and J by 3 bases, with 13 bases between them. Per the germline V gene, CDR1 is SNHLY and CDR2 is FYNNEI. The CDR3 DNA reads as TGTGCCAGCAGTGTCAAGACAGTCAACTACGAGCAGTACTTC. It translates to CASSVKTVNYEQYF.

The J gene is TRBJ2-3, the V gene TRBV6-6; 7 bases line up with TRBD1. The ends lost 3 bases at V and 0 bases at J; junction bases unmatched: 6. The CDR3 is 16 residues long. Germline values: CDR1 MNHNY, CDR2 SVGAGI (reference sequence). The CDR3 sequence is CASSYRQGASTDTQYF. Here the CDR3 DNA reads TGTGCCAGCAGTTATAGACAGGGTGCTAGCACAGATACGCAGTATTTT.

The CDR3 loop reads CATSRGQGTQPQHF. The CDR3 DNA follows: TGTGCCACCAGCAGAGGACAGGGCACTCAGCCCCAGCATTTT. The rearrangement links TRBV15 to TRBJ1-5, with 7 bases identical to TRBD1. The CDR3 runs 14 residues. Unmatched junction bases numbered 3, after V lost 1 base and J lost 6 bases. Germline CDR1 LNHNV, CDR2 YYDKDF (reference sequence).

The chain is built from TRBV7-8 and TRBJ2-7; possible D gene TRBD1, 5 bases. The CDR3 has 14 amino acids. The V and J ends lost 2 bases and 3 bases respectively, with 11 bases between them. From germline, CDR1 is SGHVS and CDR2 FQNEAQ. The CDR3 is CASSLSPGYYEQYF. Here the CDR3 DNA reads TGTGCCAGCAGCTTATCCCCAGGGTACTACGAGCAGTACTTC. Filled out from reference TRBV7-8 and TRBJ2-7, the complete variable domain reads GAGVSQSPRYKVAKRGQDVALRCDPISGHVSLFWYQQALGQGPEFLTYFQNEAQLDKSGLPSDRFFAERPEGSVSTLKIQRTQQEDSAVYLCASSLSPGYYEQYFGPGTRLTVT.

This chain uses TRBV7-9 with TRBJ2-1, with D perhaps matching TRBD2 (6 bases). The V gene's germline CDR1 is SEHNR and CDR2 FQNEAQ (reference sequence). The V end was cut by 5 bases, the J end by 5 bases, with 13 bases between. The CDR3 is 14 residues long. The CDR3 DNA follows: TGTGCCAGCAGCCCCCCCGGGGGTAACAATGAGCAGTTCTTC. Its protein product is CASSPPGGNNEQFF. The entire variable domain, with the rest obtained from reference TRBV7-9 and TRBJ2-1, is as follows: DTGVSQNPRHKITKRGQNVTFRCDPISEHNRLYWYRQTLGQGPEFLTYFQNEAQLEKSRLLSDRFSAERPKGSFSTLEIQRTEQGDSAMYLCASSPPGGNNEQFFGPGTRLTVL.

This chain uses TRBV19 with TRBJ2-7, with D possibly matching TRBD2 (5 bases). V was shortened by 6 bases and J by 4 bases, with 16 bases between the two germline ends. Looked up from germline, CDR1 is LNHDA and CDR2 is SQIVND (reference sequence). The CDR3 extends over 14 amino acids. The CDR3 DNA is TGTGCCAGTAGCCCCCGGGAACGTTCGTACGAGCAGTACTTC. Residues: CASSPRERSYEQYF. Together with reference TRBV19 and TRBJ2-7, the CDR3 gives the full variable domain: DGGITQSPKYLFRKEGQNVTLSCEQNLNHDAMYWYRQDPGQGLRLIYYSQIVNDFQKGDIAEGYSVSREKKESFPLTVTSAQKNPTAFYLCASSPRERSYEQYFGPGTRLTVT.

The CDR3 protein is CASSLSHRTGGYEQYF. CDR3 nucleotides: TGTGCCAGCAGTTTATCCCACCGGACAGGGGGGTACGAGCAGTACTTC. The chain carries TRBV27 and TRBJ2-7, with TRBD1 identical over 10 bases. Germline trimming cut 0 bases from V and 4 bases from J; bases unmatched to any gene: 6. The CDR3 is made up of 16 amino acids. Looked up from germline, CDR1 is MNHEY and CDR2 is SMNVEV (reference sequence).

The genes are TRBV28 and TRBJ2-7; 10 bases match TRBD2. There are 15 residues in the CDR3. CDR1 and CDR2 from the germline V gene are MDHEN and SYDVKM. V gave up 3 bases and J gave up 2 bases; unmatched junction bases: 4. This chain's CDR3 is CASSLKGLAAYEQYF. In DNA form, the CDR3 reads TGTGCCAGCAGTTTGAAAGGACTAGCGGCCTACGAGCAGTACTTC.

The chain combines TRBV2 with TRBJ2-1; TRBD2 agrees at 7 bases. The CDR3 sequence is 16 residues long. The V segment lost 4 bases and the J segment 0 bases; nucleotides outside the gene matches: 6. Germline V lookup: CDR1 SNHLY, CDR2 FYNNEI. The CDR3 sequence: CASSVWGGTSYNEQFF. The CDR3 region has the DNA TGTGCCAGCAGTGTTTGGGGGGGGACCTCCTACAATGAGCAGTTCTTC. Supplemented by reference TRBV2 and TRBJ2-1, the full variable domain reads EPEVTQTPSHQVTQMGQEVILRCVPISNHLYFYWYRQILGQKVEFLVSFYNNEISEKSEIFDDQFSVERPDGSNFTLKIRSTKLEDSAMYFCASSVWGGTSYNEQFFGPGTRLTVL.

CDR3 loop: CASSLDGPTYEQYF. The DNA of the CDR3 is TGCGCCAGCAGCTTGGATGGGCCTACCTACGAGCAGTACTTC. The rearrangement uses TRBV5-1 and TRBJ2-7; no clear D. The germline gives CDR1 SGHRS, CDR2 YFSETQ. Between the trimmed V and J ends, which lost 0 bases and 2 bases, there was a span of 9 bases. This CDR3 is built from 14 residues.

This clone was observed once. This chain connects TRBV7-2 to TRBJ2-7; 8 bases fit TRBD1. The trim removed 5 bases at V and 5 bases at J, leaving 17 bases unmatched. CDR3 length: 17 amino acids. Germline V gene sequence: CDR1 SGHTA, CDR2 FQGNSA. The CDR3 loop reads CASSPSDRVAPGDEQYF. The CDR3, as DNA: TGTGCCAGCAGCCCCTCGGACAGGGTTGCCCCAGGGGACGAGCAGTACTTC.

About this clone itself: Within the sample, other DNA sequences also encode this same CDR3. This chain's CDR3 is CASSSAGEQYF. The CDR3 DNA reads as TGTGCCAGCAGTTCTGCCGGCGAGCAGTACTTC. V gene TRBV27 combines with J gene TRBJ2-7; D is ambiguous. Trimming left V 4 bases short and J 6 bases short, with 7 bases between. This CDR3 is 11 amino acids long. Germline CDR1 is MNHEY and CDR2 is SMNVEV (reference sequence).

The chain joins TRBV5-6 to TRBJ2-7; perhaps TRBD1 as D (6 bases). The CDR3 extends over 15 amino acids. Germline V lookup: CDR1 SGHDT, CDR2 YYEEEE. V was trimmed by 2 bases and J by 5 bases, leaving 17 bases between them. CDR3 sequence reads: CASSFPGHNVDEQYF. The DNA for the CDR3 is TGTGCCAGCAGCTTTCCGGGACACAACGTGGACGAGCAGTACTTC.

About this clone itself: Because it lacks the conserved phenylalanine or tryptophan at the end, this CDR3 is likely a read error. The rearrangement uses TRBV30 and TRBJ2-7; D is uncertain. The V gene lost 1 base and the J gene lost 6 bases, with 7 bases spanning the gap. Germline V gives CDR1 GTSNPN, CDR2 SVGIG (reference sequence). The CDR3 is 11 residues long. The CDR3 region is CAWSATGEQYL. Here the CDR3 DNA reads TGTGCCTGGAGTGCCACTGGCGAGCAGTACCTC.

This chain connects TRBV2 to TRBJ2-1; 8 bases agree with TRBD1. Losses at the gene ends were 1 base for V and 7 bases for J; bases not matched to a gene: 9. The CDR3 has 16 residues. Germline CDR1 and CDR2: SNHLY and FYNNEI. CDR3 residues: CASSEVSRDRLNEQFF. In DNA form, the CDR3 reads TGTGCCAGCAGTGAAGTCTCACGGGACAGGTTAAATGAGCAGTTCTTC.

V gene TRBV11-2 combines with J gene TRBJ1-1; D unclear. The CDR3 spans 14 residues. Deletions cut 3 bases from V and 0 bases from J, with 8 bases between. CDR1 and CDR2 (germline): SGHAT, FQNNGV. The CDR3, as DNA: TGTGCCAGCAGCTTTCGTTCGGTGAACACTGAAGCTTTCTTT. Translated: CASSFRSVNTEAFF.

This sequence joins TRBV15 and TRBJ2-1, with D perhaps given as TRBD1 or TRBD2 (5 bases each). V dropped 1 base and J dropped 9 bases, with 19 bases sitting between them. Germline lookup yields CDR1 LNHNV and CDR2 YYDKDF (reference sequence). The CDR3 spans 16 residues. CDR3 DNA sequence: TGTGCCACCAGCAGAGGACAGTCAGGGTGGGGGAGTGAGCAGTTCTTC. This gives the protein CATSRGQSGWGSEQFF.

A single count supports this clone. Here the CDR3 reads CASSFTRNAYNEQFF. CDR3 sequence (DNA): TGTGCCAGCAGTTTTACTCGTAATGCCTACAATGAGCAGTTCTTC. The chain combines TRBV27 with TRBJ2-1; D gene ambiguous. From germline, CDR1 is MNHEY and CDR2 SMNVEV (reference sequence). CDR3 length equals 15 residues. Trimming shortened V by 3 bases and J by 2 bases, and 11 bases separated the two germline ends.

This clone has only one observation. The chain joins TRBV4-3 to TRBJ2-7; TRBD1 matches 8 bases. This CDR3 region has 14 residues. V lost 2 bases and J lost 4; bases outside the gene matches: 4. Germline V gene data show CDR1 as LGHNA and CDR2 as YSLEER. The CDR3 region has the DNA TGCGCCAGCAGCCAAAAGGACAGGGAATACGAGCAGTACTTC. Amino acid sequence: CASSQKDREYEQYF.

CDR3 residues: CASSQFLSAGVGNEQFF. Here the CDR3 DNA reads TGCGCCAGCAGCCAATTTTTATCAGCGGGAGTCGGCAATGAGCAGTTCTTC. This chain links TRBV4-1 with TRBJ2-1; 8 nucleotides match TRBD2. The germline V gene has CDR1 MGHRA and CDR2 YSYEKL. J was trimmed by 6 bases and V by 2 bases; bases with no gene match: 12. The CDR3 has 17 amino acids.

The chain employs TRBV18 and TRBJ2-1; 10 bases fit TRBD2. CDR3 length equals 16 residues. Germline trimming cut 3 bases from V and 10 bases from J; bases unmatched to any gene: 12. Germline V gene sequence: CDR1 KGHSH, CDR2 LQKENI. For the CDR3, the DNA is TGTGCCAGCTCACCTCCCGGGCTAGCGGGGGAAGTGGAGCAGTTCTTC. It is translated as CASSPPGLAGEVEQFF. Variable domain in full (rest from reference TRBV18 and TRBJ2-1): NAGVMQNPRHLVRRRGQEARLRCSPMKGHSHVYWYRQLPEEGLKFMVYLQKENIIDESGMPKERFSAEFPKEGPSILRIQQVVRGDSAAYFCASSPPGLAGEVEQFFGPGTRLTVL.